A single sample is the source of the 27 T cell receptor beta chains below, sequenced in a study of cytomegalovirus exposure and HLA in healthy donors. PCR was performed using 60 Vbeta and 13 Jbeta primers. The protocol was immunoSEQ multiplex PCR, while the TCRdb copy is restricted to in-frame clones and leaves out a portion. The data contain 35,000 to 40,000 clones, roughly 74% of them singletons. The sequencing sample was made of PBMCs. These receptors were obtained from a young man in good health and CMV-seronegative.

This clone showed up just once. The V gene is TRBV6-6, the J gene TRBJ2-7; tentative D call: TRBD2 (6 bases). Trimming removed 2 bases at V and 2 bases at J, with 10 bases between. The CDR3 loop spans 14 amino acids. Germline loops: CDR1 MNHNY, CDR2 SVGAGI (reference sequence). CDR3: CASSYTGETYEQYF. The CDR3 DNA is TGTGCCAGCAGTTACACGGGGGAGACCTACGAGCAGTACTTC.

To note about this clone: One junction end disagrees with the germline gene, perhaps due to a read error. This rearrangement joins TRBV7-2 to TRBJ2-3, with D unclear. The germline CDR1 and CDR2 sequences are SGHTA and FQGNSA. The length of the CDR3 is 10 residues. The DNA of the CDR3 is TGCACAGAGATCTCAGATACGCAGTATTTT. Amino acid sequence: CTEISDTQYF.

The CDR3 region has the DNA TGCGCCAGCAGCTTGGAAAAACGCGCAGATACGCAGTATTTT. As protein: CASSLEKRADTQYF. V usage is TRBV5-1 and J usage is TRBJ2-3; D is unresolved. V was shortened by 0 bases and J by 4 bases, with 9 bases between the two germline ends. Germline V gene sequence: CDR1 SGHRS, CDR2 YFSETQ. The CDR3 totals 14 residues.

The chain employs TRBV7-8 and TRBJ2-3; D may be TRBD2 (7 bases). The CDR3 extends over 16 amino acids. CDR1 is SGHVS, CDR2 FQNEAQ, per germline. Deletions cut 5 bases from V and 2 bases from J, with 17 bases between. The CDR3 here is CASSMGALAVTDTQYF. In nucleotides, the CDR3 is TGTGCCAGCAGCATGGGGGCCCTAGCGGTCACAGATACGCAGTATTTT.

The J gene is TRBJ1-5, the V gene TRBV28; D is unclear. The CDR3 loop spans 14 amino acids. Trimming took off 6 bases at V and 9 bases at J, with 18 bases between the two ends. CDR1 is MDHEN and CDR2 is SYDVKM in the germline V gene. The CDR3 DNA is TGTGCCAGCAGCCCCGCTGGCAGCCCGGGGCCCCAGCATTTT. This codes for CASSPAGSPGPQHF.

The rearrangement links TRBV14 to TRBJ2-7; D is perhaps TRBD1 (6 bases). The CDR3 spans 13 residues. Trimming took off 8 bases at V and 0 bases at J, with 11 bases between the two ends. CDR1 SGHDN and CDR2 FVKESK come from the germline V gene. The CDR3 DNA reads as TGTGCCAGCGTTAGAGGGGGCTCCTACGAGCAGTACTTC. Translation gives CASVRGGSYEQYF.

The CDR3 sequence is CASSLPMTGAGNTIYF. The CDR3 coding sequence is TGTGCCAGCAGCTTACCTATGACAGGAGCGGGAAACACCATATATTTT. This sequence joins TRBV7-8 and TRBJ1-3; D is possibly TRBD1 (6 bases). Germline V lookup: CDR1 SGHVS, CDR2 FQNEAQ. This CDR3 region has 16 residues. V lost 2 bases and J lost 4, with 15 bases in between.

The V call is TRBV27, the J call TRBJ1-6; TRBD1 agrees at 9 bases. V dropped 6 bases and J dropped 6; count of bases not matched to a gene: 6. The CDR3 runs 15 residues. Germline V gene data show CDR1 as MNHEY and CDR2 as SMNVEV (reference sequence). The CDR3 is CASRPGTGINSPLHF. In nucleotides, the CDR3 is TGTGCCAGCAGACCGGGGACAGGGATTAATTCACCCCTCCACTTT.

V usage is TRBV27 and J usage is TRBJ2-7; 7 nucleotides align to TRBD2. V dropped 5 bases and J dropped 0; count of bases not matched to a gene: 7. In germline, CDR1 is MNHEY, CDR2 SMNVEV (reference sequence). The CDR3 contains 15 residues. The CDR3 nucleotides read TGTGCCAGCAGTAAACTAGCGAGGAGCTCCTACGAGCAGTACTTC. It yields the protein CASSKLARSSYEQYF.

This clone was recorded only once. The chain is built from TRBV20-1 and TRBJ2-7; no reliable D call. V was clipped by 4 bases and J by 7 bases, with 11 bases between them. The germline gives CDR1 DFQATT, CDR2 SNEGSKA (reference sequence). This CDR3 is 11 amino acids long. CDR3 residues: CSAIGDREQYF. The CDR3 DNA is TGCAGTGCTATCGGTGATAGAGAGCAGTACTTC.

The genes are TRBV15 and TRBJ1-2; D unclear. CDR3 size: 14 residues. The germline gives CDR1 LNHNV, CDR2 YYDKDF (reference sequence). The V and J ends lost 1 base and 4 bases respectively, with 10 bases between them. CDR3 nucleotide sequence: TGTGCCACCAGCAGAGGCGCGGTGATCTATGGCTACACCTTC. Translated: CATSRGAVIYGYTF. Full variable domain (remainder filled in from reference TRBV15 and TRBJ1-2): DAMVIQNPRYQVTQFGKPVTLSCSQTLNHNVMYWYQQKSSQAPKLLFHYYDKDFNNEADTPDNFQSRRPNTSFCFLDIRSPGLGDTAMYLCATSRGAVIYGYTFGSGTRLTVV.

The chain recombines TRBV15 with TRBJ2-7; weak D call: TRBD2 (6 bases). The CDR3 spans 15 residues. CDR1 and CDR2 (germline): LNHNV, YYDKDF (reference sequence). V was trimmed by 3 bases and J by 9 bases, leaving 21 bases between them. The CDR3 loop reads CATSRLIGRGHGQYF. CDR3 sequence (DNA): TGTGCCACCAGCAGGTTGATCGGGCGGGGTCACGGGCAGTACTTC.

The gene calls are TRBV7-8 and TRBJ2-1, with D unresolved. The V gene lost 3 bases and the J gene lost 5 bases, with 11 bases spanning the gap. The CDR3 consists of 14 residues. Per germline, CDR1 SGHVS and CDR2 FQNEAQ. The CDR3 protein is CASSFSPTNNEQFF. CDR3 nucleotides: TGTGCCAGCAGCTTTAGTCCCACGAACAATGAGCAGTTCTTC.

CDR3 loop: CASSGDRVGWSPLHF. DNA for the CDR3: TGTGCCAGCAGTGGGGACAGGGTCGGTTGGTCACCCCTCCACTTT. The rearrangement uses TRBV28 and TRBJ1-6; 9 bases match TRBD1. Germline values: CDR1 MDHEN, CDR2 SYDVKM. V gave up 5 bases and J gave up 10 bases; unmatched junction bases: 9. This CDR3 comprises 15 residues. Full variable domain (rest looked up from reference TRBV28 and TRBJ1-6): DVKVTQSSRYLVKRTGEKVFLECVQDMDHENMFWYRQDPGLGLRLIYFSYDVKMKEKGDIPEGYSVSREKKERFSLILESASTNQTSMYLCASSGDRVGWSPLHFGNGTRLTVT.

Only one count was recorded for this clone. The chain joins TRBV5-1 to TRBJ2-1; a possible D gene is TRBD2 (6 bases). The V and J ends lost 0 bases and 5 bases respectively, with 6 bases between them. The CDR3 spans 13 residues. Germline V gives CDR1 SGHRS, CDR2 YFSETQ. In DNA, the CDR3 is TGCGCCAGCAGCTTGGGCGGGGACAATGAGCAGTTCTTC. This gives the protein CASSLGGDNEQFF.

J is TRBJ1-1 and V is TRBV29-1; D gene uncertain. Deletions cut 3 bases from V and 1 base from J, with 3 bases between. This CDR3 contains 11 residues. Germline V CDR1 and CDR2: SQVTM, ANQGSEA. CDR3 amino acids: CSVDRNTEAFF. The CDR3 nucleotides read TGCAGCGTTGACAGGAACACTGAAGCTTTCTTT.

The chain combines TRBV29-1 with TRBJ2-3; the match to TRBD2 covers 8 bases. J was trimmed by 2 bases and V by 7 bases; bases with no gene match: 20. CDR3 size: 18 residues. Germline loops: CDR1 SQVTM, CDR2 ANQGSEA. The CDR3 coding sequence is TGCAGCGCTAAATCCGGGACTAGAAGAACCCTCGTCACAGATACGCAGTATTTT. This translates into CSAKSGTRRTLVTDTQYF.

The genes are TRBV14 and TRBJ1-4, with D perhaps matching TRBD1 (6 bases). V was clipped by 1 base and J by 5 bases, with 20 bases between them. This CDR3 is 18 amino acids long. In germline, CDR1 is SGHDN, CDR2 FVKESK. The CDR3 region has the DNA TGTGCCAGCAGCCAAGGTGGGTGGACAGTCCCGATAAATGAAAAACTGTTTTTT. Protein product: CASSQGGWTVPINEKLFF.

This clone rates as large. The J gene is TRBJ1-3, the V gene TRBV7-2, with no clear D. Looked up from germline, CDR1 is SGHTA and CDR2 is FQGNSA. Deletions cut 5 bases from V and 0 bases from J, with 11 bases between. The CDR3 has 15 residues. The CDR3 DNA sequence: TGTGCCAGCAGCCTGGACTGGACCTCTGGAAACACCATATATTTT. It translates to CASSLDWTSGNTIYF.

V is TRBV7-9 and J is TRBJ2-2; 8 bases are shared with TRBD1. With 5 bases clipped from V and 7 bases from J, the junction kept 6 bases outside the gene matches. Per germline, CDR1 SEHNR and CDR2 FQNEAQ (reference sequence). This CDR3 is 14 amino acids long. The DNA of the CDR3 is TGTGCCAGCAGCACCGGACAGGGCAGCGGGGAGCTGTTTTTT. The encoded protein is CASSTGQGSGELFF.

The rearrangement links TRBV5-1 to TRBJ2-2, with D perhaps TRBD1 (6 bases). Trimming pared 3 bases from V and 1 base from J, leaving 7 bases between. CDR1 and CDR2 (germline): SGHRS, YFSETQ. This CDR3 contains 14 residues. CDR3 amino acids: CASSSTGNTGELFF. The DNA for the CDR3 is TGCGCCAGCAGCTCGACAGGGAACACCGGGGAGCTGTTTTTT.

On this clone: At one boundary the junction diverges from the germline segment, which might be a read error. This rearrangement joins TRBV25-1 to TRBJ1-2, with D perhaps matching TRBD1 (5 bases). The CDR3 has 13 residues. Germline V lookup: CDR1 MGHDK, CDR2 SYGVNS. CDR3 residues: CASSEGRDYGYPF. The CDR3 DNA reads TGTGCCAGCAGTGAGGGGCGGGACTATGGCTACCCCTTC.

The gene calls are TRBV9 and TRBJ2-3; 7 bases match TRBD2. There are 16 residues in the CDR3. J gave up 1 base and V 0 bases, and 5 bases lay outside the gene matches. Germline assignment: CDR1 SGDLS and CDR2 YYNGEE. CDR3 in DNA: TGTGCCAGCAGCGTAGAGGCGGGAGTTCGCACAGATACGCAGTATTTT. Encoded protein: CASSVEAGVRTDTQYF.

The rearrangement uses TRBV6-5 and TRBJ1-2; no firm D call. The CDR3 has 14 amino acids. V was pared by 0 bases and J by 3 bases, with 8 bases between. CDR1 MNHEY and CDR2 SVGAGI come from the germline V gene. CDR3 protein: CASSYSAEYYGYTF. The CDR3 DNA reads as TGTGCCAGCAGTTACTCGGCAGAATACTATGGCTACACCTTC.

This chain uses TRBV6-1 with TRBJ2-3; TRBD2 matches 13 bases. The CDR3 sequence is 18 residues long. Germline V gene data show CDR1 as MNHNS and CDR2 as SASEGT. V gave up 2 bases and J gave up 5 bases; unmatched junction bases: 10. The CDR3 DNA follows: TGTGCCAGCAGTGAACAACACGGACTAGCGGGAGAGGTAGATACGCAGTATTTT. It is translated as CASSEQHGLAGEVDTQYF.

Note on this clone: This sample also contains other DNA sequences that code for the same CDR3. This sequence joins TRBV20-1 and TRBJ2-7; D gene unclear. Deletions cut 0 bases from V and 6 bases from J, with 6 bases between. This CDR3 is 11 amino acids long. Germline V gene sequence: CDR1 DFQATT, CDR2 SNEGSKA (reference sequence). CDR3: CSARDTPEQYF. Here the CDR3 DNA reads TGCAGTGCTAGAGATACACCCGAGCAGTACTTC.

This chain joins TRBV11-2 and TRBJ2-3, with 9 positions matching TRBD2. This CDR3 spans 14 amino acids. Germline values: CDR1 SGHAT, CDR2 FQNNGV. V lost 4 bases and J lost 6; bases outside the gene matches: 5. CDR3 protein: CASSWGSGSDTQYF. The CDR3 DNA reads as TGTGCCAGCAGCTGGGGTAGCGGGAGTGATACGCAGTATTTT.